The source of this T cell receptor (beta chain) is a study of vaccination and CD4 T cells after COVID-19. Treatment in this sample: roughly 10-day PBMC culture with coronavirus spike peptide pools or control peptides (ViraFEST assay). Once obtained from cultured CD4+ T cells, the DNA was sequenced using the Oncomine TCR Beta short-read assay. Cultured CD4+ T cells yielded the extracted genomic DNA. In TCRdb, the PCR reads were re-called with MiXCR into one record per CDR3 protein. The sample includes about 20,000 distinct CDR3 sequences, around 55% seen only once; the top ten take around a sixth. Germline values: CDR1 SGHRS, CDR2 YFSETQ. The CDR3 runs to 14 residues. V lost 0 bases and J lost 8, with 14 bases in between. About this clonotype itself: Its target is not known.

The TCR was taken from a human donor who had recovered from COVID-19. The chain has TRBV5-1 and TRBJ1-2, with D hard to call. Sample: CD4+ T cells from blood, cultured in vitro. The CDR3 here is CASSLGAEGEGYTF. CDR3 coding DNA: TGCGCCAGCAGCTTGGGGGCGGAGGGAGAAGGCTACACCTTC. Supplemented by reference TRBV5-1 and TRBJ1-2, the full variable domain reads KAGVTQTPRYLIKTRGQQVTLSCSPISGHRSVSWYQQTPGQGLQFLFEYFSETQRNKGNFPGRFSGRQFSNSRSEMNVSTLELGDSALYLCASSLGAEGEGYTFGSGTRLTVV.